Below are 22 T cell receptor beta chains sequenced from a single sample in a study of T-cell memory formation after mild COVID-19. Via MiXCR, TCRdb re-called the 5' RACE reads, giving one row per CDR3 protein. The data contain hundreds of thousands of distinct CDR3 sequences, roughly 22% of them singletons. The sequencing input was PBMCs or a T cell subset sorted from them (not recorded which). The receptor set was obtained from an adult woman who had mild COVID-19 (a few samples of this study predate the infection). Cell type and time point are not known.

The CDR3 loop reads CASSSISTGMNTEAFF. The CDR3 DNA sequence: TGTGCCAGTAGCAGCATTTCGACGGGGATGAACACTGAAGCTTTCTTT. The chain employs TRBV19 and TRBJ1-1; no clear D gene. Trimming shortened V by 6 bases and J by 0 bases, and 17 bases separated the two germline ends. This CDR3 has 16 residues. Germline V gene data show CDR1 as LNHDA and CDR2 as SQIVND (reference sequence).

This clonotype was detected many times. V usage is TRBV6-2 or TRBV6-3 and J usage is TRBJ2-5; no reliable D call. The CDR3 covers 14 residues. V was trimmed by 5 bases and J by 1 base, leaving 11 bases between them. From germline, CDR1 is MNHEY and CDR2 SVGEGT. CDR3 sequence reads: CASSPNHSQETQYF. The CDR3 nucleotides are TGTGCCAGCAGTCCTAACCATTCCCAAGAGACCCAGTACTTC.

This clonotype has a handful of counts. In DNA form, the CDR3 reads TGTGCCAGCAGCCCCTGGGGTGGCAATCAGCCCCAGCATTTT. Translating gives CASSPWGGNQPQHF. This chain connects TRBV6-5 to TRBJ1-5; D remains ambiguous. Germline-derived CDR1 and CDR2 are MNHEY and SVGAGI. Trimming took off 6 bases at V and 2 bases at J, with 11 bases between the two ends. The CDR3 is made up of 14 amino acids.

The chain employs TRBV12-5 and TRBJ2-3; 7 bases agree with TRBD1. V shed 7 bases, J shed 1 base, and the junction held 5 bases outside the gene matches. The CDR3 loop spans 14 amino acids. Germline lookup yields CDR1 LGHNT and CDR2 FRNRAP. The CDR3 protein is CASAPTGRTDTQYF. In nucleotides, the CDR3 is TGTGCTAGTGCCCCGACAGGGCGCACAGATACGCAGTATTTT.

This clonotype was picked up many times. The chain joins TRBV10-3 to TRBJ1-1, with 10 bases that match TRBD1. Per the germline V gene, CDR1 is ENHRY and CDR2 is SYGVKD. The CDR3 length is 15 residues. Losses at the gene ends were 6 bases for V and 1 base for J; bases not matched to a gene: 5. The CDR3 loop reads CAIRGQGIGNTEAFF. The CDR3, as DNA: TGTGCCATCAGGGGACAGGGGATCGGGAACACTGAAGCTTTCTTT.

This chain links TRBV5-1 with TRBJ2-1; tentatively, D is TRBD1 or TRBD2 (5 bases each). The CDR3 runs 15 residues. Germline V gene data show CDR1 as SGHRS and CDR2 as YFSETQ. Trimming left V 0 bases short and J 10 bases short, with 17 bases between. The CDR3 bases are TGCGCCAGCAGCTTGGTGGGACCGGGGCTGAAAGAGCAGTTCTTC. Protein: CASSLVGPGLKEQFF.

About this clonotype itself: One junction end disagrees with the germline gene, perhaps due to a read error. The CDR3: CASSPGHLEQYF. The CDR3 DNA reads TGTGCAAGCTCACCGGGACACCTCGAGCAGTACTTC. The gene calls are TRBV18 and TRBJ2-7, with D maybe TRBD1 (6 bases). Germline CDR1 KGHSH, CDR2 LQKENI. This CDR3 contains 12 residues.

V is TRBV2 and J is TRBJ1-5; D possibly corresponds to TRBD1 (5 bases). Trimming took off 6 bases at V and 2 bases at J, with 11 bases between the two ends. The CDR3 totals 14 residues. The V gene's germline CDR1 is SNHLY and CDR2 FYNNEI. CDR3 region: CASRPDSRNQPQHF. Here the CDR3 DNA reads TGTGCCAGCAGGCCAGACAGCCGCAATCAGCCCCAGCATTTT.

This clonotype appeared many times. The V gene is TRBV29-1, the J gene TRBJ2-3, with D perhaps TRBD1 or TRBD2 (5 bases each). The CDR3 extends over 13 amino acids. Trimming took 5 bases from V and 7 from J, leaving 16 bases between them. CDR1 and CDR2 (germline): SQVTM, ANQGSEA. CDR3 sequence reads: CSVSSPGANTQYF. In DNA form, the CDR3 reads TGCAGCGTTTCTTCCCCCGGGGCAAATACGCAGTATTTT.

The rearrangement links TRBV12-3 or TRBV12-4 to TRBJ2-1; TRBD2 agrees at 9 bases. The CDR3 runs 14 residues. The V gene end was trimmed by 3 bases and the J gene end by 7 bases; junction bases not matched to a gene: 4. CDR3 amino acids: CASSLWREGNEQFF. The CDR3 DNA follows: TGTGCCAGCAGTTTGTGGCGGGAGGGGAATGAGCAGTTCTTC.

CDR3: CASSIWSNEQFF. CDR3 sequence (DNA): TGTGCCAGCAGTATATGGAGCAATGAGCAGTTCTTC. The chain has TRBV11-3 and TRBJ2-1; D call uncertain. Trimming left V 6 bases short and J 6 bases short, with 9 bases between. This CDR3 contains 12 residues. Germline values: CDR1 SGHNT, CDR2 YENEEA.

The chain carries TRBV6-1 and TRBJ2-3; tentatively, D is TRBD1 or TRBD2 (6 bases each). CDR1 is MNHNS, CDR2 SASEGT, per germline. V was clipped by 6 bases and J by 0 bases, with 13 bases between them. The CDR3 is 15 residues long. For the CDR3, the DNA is TGTGCCAGCAGCGGGGGCGGCAGTAGCACAGATACGCAGTATTTT. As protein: CASSGGGSSTDTQYF.

In nucleotides, the CDR3 is TGTGCCAGCAGCCTATACAAGGGACAGGGAAACGGAGGAATTCAGTACTTC. Its translation: CASSLYKGQGNGGIQYF. This sequence joins TRBV4-2 and TRBJ2-4; 9 bases line up with TRBD1. Losses at the gene ends were 4 bases for V and 10 bases for J; bases not matched to a gene: 17. The germline gives CDR1 LGHNA, CDR2 YNFKEQ. This CDR3 contains 17 residues.

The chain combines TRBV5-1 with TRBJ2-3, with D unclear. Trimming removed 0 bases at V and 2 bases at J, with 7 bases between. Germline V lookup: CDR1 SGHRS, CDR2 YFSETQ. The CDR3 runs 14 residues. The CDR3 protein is CASSLDAITDTQYF. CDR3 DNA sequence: TGCGCCAGCAGCTTGGACGCCATCACAGATACGCAGTATTTT.

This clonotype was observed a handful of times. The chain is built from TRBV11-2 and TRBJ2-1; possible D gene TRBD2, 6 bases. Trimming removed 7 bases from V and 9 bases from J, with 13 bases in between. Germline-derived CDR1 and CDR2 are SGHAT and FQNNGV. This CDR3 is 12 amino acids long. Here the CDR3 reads CASTLVGGEQFF. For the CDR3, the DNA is TGTGCCAGCACACTAGTGGGGGGTGAGCAGTTCTTC.

The CDR3 DNA is TGTGCCAGCAGCCCTGGGACTACCCCTGGGGAGCAGTACTTC. Protein: CASSPGTTPGEQYF. The gene calls are TRBV7-6 and TRBJ2-7; TRBD2 matches at 7 bases. The CDR3 runs 14 residues. CDR1 is SGHVS, CDR2 FNYEAQ, per germline. Trimming cost V 5 bases and J 7 bases; bases outside gene matches: 11.

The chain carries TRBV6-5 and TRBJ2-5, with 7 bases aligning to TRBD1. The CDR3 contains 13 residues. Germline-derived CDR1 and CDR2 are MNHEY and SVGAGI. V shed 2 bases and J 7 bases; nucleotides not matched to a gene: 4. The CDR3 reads CASSYQGEATQYF. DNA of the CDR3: TGTGCCAGCAGTTACCAGGGGGAAGCGACCCAGTACTTC.

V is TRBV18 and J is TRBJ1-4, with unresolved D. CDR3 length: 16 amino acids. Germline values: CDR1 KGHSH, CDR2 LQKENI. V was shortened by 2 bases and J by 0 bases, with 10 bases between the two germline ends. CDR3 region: CASSPGVSTTNEKLFF. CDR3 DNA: TGTGCCAGCTCACCAGGGGTTTCGACAACTAATGAAAAACTGTTTTTT. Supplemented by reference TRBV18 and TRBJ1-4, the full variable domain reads NAGVMQNPRHLVRRRGQEARLRCSPMKGHSHVYWYRQLPEEGLKFMVYLQKENIIDESGMPKERFSAEFPKEGPSILRIQQVVRGDSAAYFCASSPGVSTTNEKLFFGSGTQLSVL.

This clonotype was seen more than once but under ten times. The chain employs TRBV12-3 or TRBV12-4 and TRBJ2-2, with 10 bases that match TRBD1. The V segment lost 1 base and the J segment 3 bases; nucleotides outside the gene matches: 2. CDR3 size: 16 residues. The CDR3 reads CASSLGGQGYTGELFF. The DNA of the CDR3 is TGTGCCAGCAGTTTAGGGGGACAGGGGTACACCGGGGAGCTGTTTTTT.

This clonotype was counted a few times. The CDR3 reads CATSRDRKRGGRSSYEQYF. As DNA, the CDR3 is TGTGCCACCAGCAGAGACCGAAAAAGAGGGGGCCGGAGCTCCTACGAGCAGTACTTC. V gene TRBV15 combines with J gene TRBJ2-7; TRBD1 agrees at 7 bases. CDR1 and CDR2 from the germline V gene are LNHNV and YYDKDF (reference sequence). This CDR3 contains 19 residues. V was clipped by 0 bases and J by 0 bases; unmatched bases: 14.

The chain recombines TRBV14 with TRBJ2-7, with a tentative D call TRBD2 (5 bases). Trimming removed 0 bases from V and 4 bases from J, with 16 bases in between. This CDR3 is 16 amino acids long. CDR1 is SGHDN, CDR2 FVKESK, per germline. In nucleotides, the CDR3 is TGTGCCAGCAGCCAAGATTGGCCAGGACGGGGTTACGAGCAGTACTTC. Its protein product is CASSQDWPGRGYEQYF.

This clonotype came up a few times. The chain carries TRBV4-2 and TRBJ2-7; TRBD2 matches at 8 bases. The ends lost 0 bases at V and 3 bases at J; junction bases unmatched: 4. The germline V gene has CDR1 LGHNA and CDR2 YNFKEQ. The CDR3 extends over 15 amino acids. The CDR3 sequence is CASSQEISGGYEQYF. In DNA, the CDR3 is TGTGCCAGCAGCCAAGAAATCAGCGGGGGCTACGAGCAGTACTTC.